This is a list of T cell receptor beta chains from one sample in a study of T cells in Graves' hyperthyroidism and ophthalmopathy. TCRdb processed the multiplex PCR reads anew with MiXCR; each CDR3 protein has one entry. The sample records about 380,000 distinct CDR3 sequences, approximately 15% being singletons. The material sequenced was blood. The receptor source for this set is a woman aged 55-75 years with Graves' hyperthyroidism. CDR3s include the opening cysteine and the closing phenylalanine or tryptophan. The D gene is left open where the match is weak. The listing skips clone size in some rows; elsewhere it reads once, few, many or a size class.

TRBV9,15,few,NA,TRBJ2-5,CASSRGGGIGETQYF,TGTGCCAGCAGCAGGGGGGGGGGTATTGGGGAGACCCAGTACTTC
TRBV6-1,15,many,NA,TRBJ2-1,CASSSAGSSYNEQFF,TGTGCCAGCAGTAGTGCGGGTAGCTCCTACAATGAGCAGTTCTTC
TRBV28,12,many,NA,TRBJ1-2,CASRGWNYGYTF,TGTGCCAGCAGGGGCTGGAATTATGGCTACACCTTC
TRBV12-5,16,few,NA,TRBJ2-2,CASGLAGRGNTGELFF,TGTGCTAGTGGTTTGGCTGGGCGGGGGAACACCGGGGAGCTGTTTTTT
TRBV6-5,16,NA,TRBD2,TRBJ2-7,CASSYSFSGRAYEQYF,TGTGCCAGCAGTTACTCCTTTAGCGGGAGGGCCTACGAGCAGTACTTC
TRBV2,14,NA,NA,TRBJ2-5,CASSRGISQGTQYF,TGTGCCAGCAGTCGAGGCATCAGCCAAGGGACCCAGTACTTC
TRBV11-2,15,NA,TRBD1,TRBJ1-4,CASSPRDRGPEKLFF,TGTGCCAGCAGCCCAAGGGACAGGGGGCCTGAAAAACTGTTTTTT
TRBV5-1,15,many,NA,TRBJ2-3,CASMNLAEHTDTQYF,TGCGCCAGCATGAATTTAGCGGAACACACAGATACGCAGTATTTT
TRBV4-1,18,many,TRBD2,TRBJ2-1,CASSPPGLAGTYPNEQFF,TGCGCCAGCAGCCCCCCGGGACTAGCGGGAACCTACCCCAATGAGCAGTTCTTC
TRBV28,15,many,NA,TRBJ2-7,CATRGSQGGNYEQYF,TGTGCCACCCGTGGGTCTCAGGGGGGTAATTACGAGCAGTACTTC
TRBV30,14,many,NA,TRBJ1-1,CAWKKGQMNTEAFF,TGTGCCTGGAAGAAGGGACAAATGAACACTGAAGCTTTCTTT
TRBV7-3,13,many,TRBD1,TRBJ2-7,CASAGTGSHEQYF,TGTGCCAGCGCCGGGACAGGGTCGCACGAGCAGTACTTC
TRBV19,13,few,NA,TRBJ2-5,CASSPGVGGTQYF,TGTGCCAGTAGTCCGGGAGTCGGGGGGACCCAGTACTTC
TRBV18,15,NA,TRBD1,TRBJ2-2,CASSPWTGDTGELFF,TGTGCCAGCTCACCATGGACAGGGGACACCGGGGAGCTGTTTTTT
TRBV2,13,many,NA,TRBJ2-7,CASSLRAESEQYF,TGTGCCAGCAGCCTCCGGGCAGAAAGCGAGCAGTACTTC
TRBV18,15,many,NA,TRBJ2-7,CASSPLVASQDEQYF,TGTGCCAGCTCACCTTTAGTCGCCTCGCAGGACGAGCAGTACTTC
TRBV7-2,17,many,TRBD1,TRBJ1-2,CASSLVSGTGGNYGYTF,TGTGCCAGCAGCTTAGTGTCCGGGACAGGGGGGAACTATGGCTACACCTTC